These 29 T cell receptor beta chains were sequenced from one sample in a study of blood T cell repertoires in COVID-19. Some clones are missing from TCRdb's copy, which holds only in-frame ones; the method was immunoSEQ multiplex PCR. The sample records approximately 94,000 clones, around four fifths being singletons. Sequencing used peripheral blood. Receptors originate from a man between 45 and 60 years old with active or convalescent COVID-19.

This clone has a handful of counts. This chain connects TRBV18 to TRBJ2-7, with 9 bases fitting TRBD2. Germline trimming cut 4 bases from V and 5 bases from J; bases unmatched to any gene: 6. This CDR3 has 14 residues. Per the germline V gene, CDR1 is KGHSH and CDR2 is LQKENI. In nucleotides, the CDR3 is TGTGCCAGCTCACTTACGGGGACTAGCCACGAGCAGTACTTC. Translation gives CASSLTGTSHEQYF.

V gene TRBV11-3 combines with J gene TRBJ1-6, with TRBD1 identical over 9 bases. Germline V lookup: CDR1 SGHNT, CDR2 YENEEA. The junction had 10 bases not matched to a gene; V was cut back by 9 bases and J by 10 bases. CDR3 length: 14 residues. CDR3: CASSGTGSFSPLHF. CDR3 DNA sequence: TGTGCCAGTTCGGGGACAGGGAGTTTCTCACCCCTCCACTTT. Looking up the rest from reference TRBV11-3 and TRBJ1-6 gives the full variable domain: EAGVVQSPRYKIIEKKQPVAFWCNPISGHNTLYWYLQNLGQGPELLIRYENEEAVDDSQLPKDRFSAERLKGVDSTLKIQPAELGDSAVYLCASSGTGSFSPLHFGNGTRLTVT.

The chain carries TRBV11-1 and TRBJ1-4; TRBD1 matches 9 bases. The V segment lost 5 bases and the J segment 16 bases; nucleotides outside the gene matches: 8. The CDR3 contains 12 residues. Germline values: CDR1 SGHAT, CDR2 FQDESV (reference sequence). CDR3 amino acids: CASSTPGQGTFF. The CDR3, as DNA: TGTGCCAGCAGCACCCCGGGACAGGGCACGTTTTTT.

The J gene is TRBJ2-7, the V gene TRBV19, with 7 bases fitting TRBD2. V shed 2 bases, J shed 0 bases, and the junction held 7 bases outside the gene matches. Germline CDR1 and CDR2: LNHDA and SQIVND (reference sequence). The CDR3 has 16 amino acids. Written as DNA, the CDR3 is TGTGCCAGTAGTATATCCGCCCTAGCGGCCTCCTACGAGCAGTACTTC. Residues: CASSISALAASYEQYF.

The rearrangement links TRBV24-1 to TRBJ2-1, with 7 bases matching TRBD2. This CDR3 is built from 15 residues. Germline-derived CDR1 and CDR2 are KGHDR and SFDVKD. Trimming removed 2 bases from V and 8 bases from J; junction bases left unmatched: 8. The CDR3 DNA is TGTGCCACCAGTGATTGGACTAGTTTGGGGGATGAGCAGTTCTTC. Protein product: CATSDWTSLGDEQFF.

V is TRBV10-2 and J is TRBJ2-1; 10 nucleotides agree with TRBD2. Per germline, CDR1 WSHSY and CDR2 SAAADI. With V trimmed by 3 bases and J by 3 bases, 5 bases remained unmatched. This CDR3 comprises 16 residues. This CDR3 reads CASSDTAGGRYNEQFF. For the CDR3, the DNA is TGCGCCAGCAGTGACACAGCGGGAGGGCGCTACAATGAGCAGTTCTTC.

CDR3 protein: CASSIGTGNGQYF. The CDR3 nucleotides are TGTGCCAGCAGCATCGGGACAGGTAACGGGCAGTACTTC. This chain connects TRBV7-2 to TRBJ2-7; 8 positions agree with TRBD1. Germline values: CDR1 SGHTA, CDR2 FQGNSA. The CDR3 is 13 amino acids. After removal of 5 bases from V and 9 bases from J, the junction contained 9 bases not matched to a gene.

This chain connects TRBV14 to TRBJ2-7, with 9 bases that match TRBD1. Germline V gives CDR1 SGHDN, CDR2 FVKESK. Trimming cost V 4 bases and J 4 bases; bases outside gene matches: 5. The CDR3 has 14 residues. CDR3 region: CASSLGTGKYEQYF. CDR3 DNA sequence: TGTGCCAGCAGCCTTGGGACAGGGAAATACGAGCAGTACTTC.

J is TRBJ2-2 and V is TRBV19; 12 bases are shared with TRBD2. After removal of 6 bases from V and 1 base from J, the junction contained 3 bases not matched to a gene. The CDR3 contains 16 residues. CDR1 and CDR2 (germline): LNHDA, SQIVND (reference sequence). CDR3 in amino acids: CASSTSGRRNTGELFF. The DNA of the CDR3 is TGTGCCAGTAGCACTAGCGGGAGGAGGAACACCGGGGAGCTGTTTTTT.

The genes are TRBV4-1 and TRBJ1-1; D is possibly TRBD1 (5 bases). Trimming left V 2 bases short and J 4 bases short, with 8 bases between. CDR3 length: 13 residues. The germline V gene has CDR1 MGHRA and CDR2 YSYEKL. CDR3 in amino acids: CASSQYGGTEAFF. As DNA, the CDR3 is TGCGCCAGCAGCCAATACGGGGGCACTGAAGCTTTCTTT.

The J gene is TRBJ2-1, the V gene TRBV3-1 (or the pseudogene TRBV3-2); 8 bases map to TRBD1. The CDR3 runs to 15 residues. The V gene end was trimmed by 2 bases and the J gene end by 6 bases; junction bases not matched to a gene: 6. Looked up from germline, CDR1 is LGHDT and CDR2 is YNNKEL (reference sequence). The CDR3 DNA reads TGTGCCAGCAGCCAATGGGGACAGGCTCGCAATGAGCAGTTCTTC. It yields the protein CASSQWGQARNEQFF.

The CDR3 region is CASSITLYRGKATEAFF. Written as DNA, the CDR3 is TGTGCCAGTAGTATCACTCTCTACAGGGGGAAGGCCACTGAAGCTTTCTTT. The genes are TRBV19 and TRBJ1-1; 8 bases are shared with TRBD1. Trimming at V came to 3 bases and at J to 4 bases, leaving 13 bases not matched to a gene. This CDR3 has 17 amino acids. Per the germline V gene, CDR1 is LNHDA and CDR2 is SQIVND (reference sequence).

The rearrangement links TRBV19 to TRBJ2-3, with a tentative D call TRBD1 (5 bases). This CDR3 is 15 amino acids long. Germline CDR1 reads LNHDA; CDR2 reads SQIVND (reference sequence). Trimming removed 6 bases from V and 4 bases from J, with 17 bases in between. The CDR3 region is CASSLRAVFSDTQYF. The CDR3 region has the DNA TGTGCCAGTAGCCTCAGGGCCGTGTTCTCAGATACGCAGTATTTT.

The V gene is TRBV29-1, the J gene TRBJ1-2; D remains unclear. The CDR3 covers 11 residues. From germline, CDR1 is SQVTM and CDR2 ANQGSEA. Trimming removed 1 base from V and 6 bases from J, with 6 bases in between. The CDR3 is CSVEGGNGYTF. The CDR3 coding sequence is TGCAGCGTTGAAGGAGGGAATGGCTACACCTTC. The full variable domain, in which reference TRBV29-1 and TRBJ1-2 provide the parts outside the CDR3, is SAVISQKPSRDICQRGTSLTIQCQVDSQVTMMFWYRQQPGQSLTLIATANQGSEATYESGFVIDKFPISRPNLTFSTLTVSNMSPEDSSIYLCSVEGGNGYTFGSGTRLTVV.

The rearrangement joins TRBV18 to TRBJ2-2, with no clear D. CDR3 length: 17 residues. CDR1 and CDR2 (germline): KGHSH, LQKENI. Trimming stripped 6 bases from V and 0 bases from J, with 17 bases between. CDR3 loop: CASSPPARLTNTGELFF. CDR3 DNA: TGTGCCAGCTCCCCCCCTGCCAGACTGACGAACACCGGGGAGCTGTTTTTT.

The chain combines TRBV11-3 with TRBJ1-1; D gene unclear. Germline-derived CDR1 and CDR2 are SGHNT and YENEEA. This CDR3 spans 13 amino acids. The ends were cut back, 5 bases at V and 1 base at J, with 8 bases in the middle. The CDR3 spells CASSATRNTEAFF. The CDR3, as DNA: TGTGCCAGCAGCGCCACGAGGAACACTGAAGCTTTCTTT. Full variable domain (missing parts from reference TRBV11-3 and TRBJ1-1): EAGVVQSPRYKIIEKKQPVAFWCNPISGHNTLYWYLQNLGQGPELLIRYENEEAVDDSQLPKDRFSAERLKGVDSTLKIQPAELGDSAVYLCASSATRNTEAFFGQGTRLTVV.

The chain combines TRBV2 with TRBJ1-1, with D tentatively TRBD1 (6 bases). Deletions cut 6 bases from V and 8 bases from J, with 13 bases between. CDR1 is SNHLY and CDR2 is FYNNEI in the germline V gene. CDR3 length: 12 residues. The CDR3 nucleotides read TGTGCCAGCAGGACAGGCGGGTTGGAAGCTTTCTTT. Its translation is CASRTGGLEAFF. Full variable domain (rest looked up from reference TRBV2 and TRBJ1-1): EPEVTQTPSHQVTQMGQEVILRCVPISNHLYFYWYRQILGQKVEFLVSFYNNEISEKSEIFDDQFSVERPDGSNFTLKIRSTKLEDSAMYFCASRTGGLEAFFGQGTRLTVV.

The genes are TRBV7-2 and TRBJ1-1; D gene unclear. V lost 6 bases, J lost 2 bases, and 10 bases lay in between. CDR3 length: 13 residues. The germline CDR1 and CDR2 sequences are SGHTA and FQGNSA. The CDR3 DNA sequence: TGTGCCAGCAGTAAGCACCCCAACACTGAAGCTTTCTTT. Translating gives CASSKHPNTEAFF.

This sequence joins TRBV24-1 and TRBJ2-5; tentatively, D is TRBD2 (7 bases). CDR3 size: 15 residues. Per the germline V gene, CDR1 is KGHDR and CDR2 is SFDVKD. The V end lost 1 base, the J end lost 5 bases, and 13 bases lay between the germline ends. This CDR3 is CATSDFGGARETQYF. As DNA, the CDR3 is TGTGCCACCAGTGATTTTGGGGGGGCGAGGGAGACCCAGTACTTC.

This chain links TRBV10-3 with TRBJ1-2; 9 nucleotides line up with TRBD1. Per the germline V gene, CDR1 is ENHRY and CDR2 is SYGVKD. CDR3 size: 14 residues. The V segment lost 7 bases and the J segment 5 bases; nucleotides outside the gene matches: 8. The CDR3 reads CAITSDRGSYGYTF. CDR3 in DNA: TGTGCCATCACCTCGGACAGGGGCTCGTATGGCTACACCTTC.

Remarks on this clone: The junction departs from germline at one end; a sequencing error may be responsible. The gene calls are TRBV2 and TRBJ2-5, with D possibly being TRBD2 (6 bases). The CDR3 is 14 residues long. Germline values: CDR1 SNHLY, CDR2 FYNNEI. CDR3 coding DNA: TGTGCCAGCAGTGTCGGGGGTGGACGGTCCCCTTCTAACTTC. Protein: CASSVGGGRSPSNF. Looking up the rest from reference TRBV2 and TRBJ2-5 gives the full variable domain: EPEVTQTPSHQVTQMGQEVILRCVPISNHLYFYWYRQILGQKVEFLVSFYNNEISEKSEIFDDQFSVERPDGSNFTLKIRSTKLEDSAMYFCASSVGGGRSPSNFGPGTRLLVL.

The sample holds one count of this clone. V and J are TRBV5-1 and TRBJ2-2; 8 bases align to TRBD1. The germline V gene encodes CDR1 SGHRS and CDR2 YFSETQ. The CDR3 is 15 residues long. Unmatched junction bases numbered 7, after V lost 5 bases and J lost 4 bases. CDR3 bases: TGCGCCAGCAGGGACGGGACAGGCTTCACCGGGGAGCTGTTTTTT. Protein product: CASRDGTGFTGELFF.

The gene calls are TRBV5-1 and TRBJ2-7, with a tentative D call TRBD2 (5 bases). This CDR3 has 14 residues. V was pared by 4 bases and J by 2 bases, with 13 bases between. Looked up from germline, CDR1 is SGHRS and CDR2 is YFSETQ. This chain's CDR3 is CASSPNGLPYEQYF. The CDR3 nucleotides are TGCGCCAGCAGCCCCAACGGACTCCCCTACGAGCAGTACTTC.

V gene TRBV28 combines with J gene TRBJ2-1; 8 bases are a match to TRBD1. Germline lookup yields CDR1 MDHEN and CDR2 SYDVKM. CDR3 size: 14 residues. J was trimmed by 12 bases and V by 2 bases; bases with no gene match: 9. CDR3 sequence: CASSLKRQGIGQFF. DNA of the CDR3: TGTGCCAGCAGTTTAAAGAGACAGGGGATTGGGCAGTTCTTC. The variable domain in full, completed from reference TRBV28 and TRBJ2-1, reads DVKVTQSSRYLVKRTGEKVFLECVQDMDHENMFWYRQDPGLGLRLIYFSYDVKMKEKGDIPEGYSVSREKKERFSLILESASTNQTSMYLCASSLKRQGIGQFFGPGTRLTVL.

The chain couples TRBV28 to TRBJ2-7, with 9 bases fitting TRBD2. Per the germline V gene, CDR1 is MDHEN and CDR2 is SYDVKM. The CDR3 runs 14 residues. V shed 5 bases, J shed 2 bases, and the junction held 4 bases outside the gene matches. Here the CDR3 reads CASSTTSGPYEQYF. In DNA form, the CDR3 reads TGTGCCAGCAGTACTACTAGCGGGCCCTACGAGCAGTACTTC.

The V gene is TRBV24-1, the J gene TRBJ1-4; TRBD1 aligns across 10 bases. V dropped 6 bases and J dropped 8; count of bases not matched to a gene: 5. The CDR3 is 14 residues long. CDR1 and CDR2 from the germline V gene are KGHDR and SFDVKD. The CDR3 sequence is CATSQGTGEEKLFF. In DNA, the CDR3 is TGTGCCACCAGTCAAGGGACAGGGGAAGAAAAACTGTTTTTT.

The chain is built from TRBV12-3 or TRBV12-4 and TRBJ1-5, with TRBD1 as a possible D gene (6 bases). Trimming took off 7 bases at V and 4 bases at J, with 8 bases between the two ends. This CDR3 has 12 amino acids. The CDR3 DNA reads as TGTGCCAGCAACAGGGCAAATCAGCCCCAGCATTTT. Amino acid sequence: CASNRANQPQHF.

The table lists this clone with a count of one. The CDR3 region is CATGQDSYEQYF. The CDR3 DNA reads TGTGCCACCGGACAGGACTCCTACGAGCAGTACTTC. The chain links TRBV24-1 to TRBJ2-7, with TRBD1 identical over 7 bases. The germline CDR1 and CDR2 sequences are KGHDR and SFDVKD. Trimming took 9 bases from V and 0 from J; bases not matched to a gene: 1. The CDR3 consists of 12 residues.

The chain is built from TRBV18 and TRBJ2-3; 10 positions match TRBD2. The germline CDR1 and CDR2 sequences are KGHSH and LQKENI. The junction had 5 bases not matched to a gene; V was cut back by 3 bases and J by 5 bases. The length of the CDR3 is 15 residues. CDR3 sequence: CASSPGTSDVDTQYF. The CDR3 DNA follows: TGTGCCAGCTCACCGGGGACTAGCGATGTAGATACGCAGTATTTT.